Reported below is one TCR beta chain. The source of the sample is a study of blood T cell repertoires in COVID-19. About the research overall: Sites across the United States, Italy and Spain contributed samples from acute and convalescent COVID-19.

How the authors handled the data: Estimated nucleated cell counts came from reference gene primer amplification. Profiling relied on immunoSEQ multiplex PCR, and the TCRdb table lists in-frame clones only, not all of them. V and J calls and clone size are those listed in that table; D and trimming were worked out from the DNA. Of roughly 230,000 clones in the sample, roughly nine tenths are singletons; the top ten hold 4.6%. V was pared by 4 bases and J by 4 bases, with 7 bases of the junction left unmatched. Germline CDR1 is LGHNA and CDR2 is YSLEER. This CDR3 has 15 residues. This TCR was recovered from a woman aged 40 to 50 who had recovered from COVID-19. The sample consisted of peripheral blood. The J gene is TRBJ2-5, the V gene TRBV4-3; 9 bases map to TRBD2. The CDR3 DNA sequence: TGCGCCAGCAGCCCTGGGGAAGCGGGAGGAGAGACCCAGTACTTC. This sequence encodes CASSPGEAGGETQYF.